This TCR beta chain is from a study of T cells after yellow fever vaccination. Study summary: With SMART-Seq v4 Ultra Low Input, the fractions containing low cell numbers were prepared.

Ten or more counts support this clonotype. Germline CDR1 LNHDA, CDR2 SQIVND (reference sequence). The CDR3 consists of 11 residues. TCRdb analysed the 5' RACE reads with MiXCR anew, one entry per CDR3 protein. This sample has 30,000 or so distinct CDR3 sequences; 3.5% to 5% occur once, and the top ten carry 45% to 50%. Sequences were derived from CD8+ T cells sorted from PBMCs, sampled 5 days after the yellow fever booster vaccination. The sequence derives from a man aged 25-40 years who received the YFV17D yellow fever vaccine. This chain uses TRBV19 with TRBJ1-1; no reliable D call. DNA for the CDR3: TGTGCGGGTAGGGATGGCACTGAAGCTTTCTTT. Translated, it gives CAGRDGTEAFF.